This TCR beta chain was observed in a study of blood T cell repertoires in COVID-19. Across the whole study: COVID-19 samples collected from the United States, Italy and Spain covered acute and convalescent phases. The analysed material was cDNA or gDNA that came from T cells, B-cell-depleted T cells, or PBMCs.

Methods used by the authors: It was from reference gene primer amplification that nucleated cell counts were estimated. Profiling relied on immunoSEQ multiplex PCR, and the TCRdb table lists in-frame clones only, not all of them. The V and J calls and clone size are taken from that table; D and trimming were inferred from the DNA. This table holds roughly 20,000 clones, 91% found once. The CDR3 is 19 amino acids. CDR1 is SGHDT, CDR2 YYEEEE, per germline. The V and J ends lost 4 bases and 2 bases, in that order; junction bases with no gene match: 17. The clonotype comes from a man between 65 and 85 years old with active COVID-19. The sequencing input was peripheral blood. This chain connects TRBV5-6 to TRBJ2-1; 8 bases are a match to TRBD1. CDR3 coding DNA: TGTGCCAGCAGCCCCCAAATCCCACAGGGGGATATAGCCTACAATGAGCAGTTCTTC. Translation: CASSPQIPQGDIAYNEQFF.